These 26 T cell receptor beta chains were sequenced from one sample in a study of T-cell reconstitution after alpha-beta-depleted transplantation in children. Construction of the TCRbeta library involved unique molecular identifiers. TCRdb used MiXCR to reprocess the PCR reads, holding one entry per CDR3 protein. The sample lists approximately 270,000 distinct CDR3 sequences, about a tenth occurring once. This specimen consisted of PBMCs from the stem cell graft donor, obtained from the stem cell graft. The receptors were sampled from a human donor who donated a stem cell graft to a child with SCID.

This clonotype was recorded once. A read error is possible here, since a much larger clone lies one base away. J is TRBJ2-3 and V is TRBV5-1; no clear D. From germline, CDR1 is SGHRS and CDR2 YFSETQ. The CDR3 covers 14 residues. The CDR3 nucleotides are TGCGCCAGCAGCTTGGTTATTGGCACAGATATGCAGTATTTT. It specifies CASSLVIGTDMQYF.

This clonotype was observed at least ten times. V usage is TRBV5-5 and J usage is TRBJ2-6; D gene ambiguous. Germline CDR1 and CDR2: SGHKS and YYEKEE (reference sequence). Trimming pared 0 bases from V and 2 bases from J, leaving 3 bases between. This CDR3 has 14 residues. CDR3 sequence (DNA): TGTGCCAGCAGCTTGGCCCCTGGGGCCAACGTCCTGACTTTC. Translation: CASSLAPGANVLTF.

In this sample, this clonotype turned up many times. V gene TRBV5-6 combines with J gene TRBJ2-7, with D hard to call. Trimming left V 5 bases short and J 4 bases short, with 13 bases between. CDR1 is SGHDT, CDR2 YYEEEE, per germline. The CDR3 consists of 13 residues. The CDR3 coding sequence is TGTGCCAGCAGTTTCCCCGTCGGATACGAGCAGTACTTC. It codes for CASSFPVGYEQYF.

This clonotype has a handful of counts. V usage is TRBV2 and J usage is TRBJ2-1, with 9 nucleotides matching TRBD1. The germline CDR1 and CDR2 sequences are SNHLY and FYNNEI. V trimming: 8 bases; J trimming: 6 bases; junction bases outside the gene matches: 8. This CDR3 is 14 amino acids long. CDR3 bases: TGTGCCAGCCGAGGACAGGGGTCGAGCAATGAGCAGTTCTTC. It yields the protein CASRGQGSSNEQFF.

This clonotype occurred a few times. The V gene is TRBV15, the J gene TRBJ1-2; D uncertain. CDR3 length equals 12 residues. Germline CDR1 is LNHNV and CDR2 is YYDKDF (reference sequence). V was pared by 1 base and J by 9 bases, with 9 bases between. CDR3 protein: CATSRAASSYTF. CDR3 sequence (DNA): TGTGCCACCAGCAGAGCCGCGAGTAGCTACACCTTC.

This sequence joins TRBV7-9 and TRBJ2-5, with 9 bases lining up with TRBD1. V was clipped by 5 bases and J by 2 bases; unmatched bases: 9. The CDR3 extends over 16 amino acids. Germline V gene lookup returns CDR1 SEHNR and CDR2 FQNEAQ (reference sequence). For the CDR3, the DNA is TGTGCCAGCAGCCCTAGTCGGGACAGGGAACAAGAGACCCAGTACTTC. Protein sequence: CASSPSRDREQETQYF.

This clonotype turned up a few times. V is TRBV3-1 and J is TRBJ2-5, with 9 bases aligning to TRBD1. The V gene's germline CDR1 is LGHDT and CDR2 YNNKEL (reference sequence). This CDR3 comprises 19 residues. Trimming removed 6 bases from V and 4 bases from J; junction bases left unmatched: 21. CDR3 in DNA: TGTGCCAGCAGTTACGGAGGGGGACAGGGTGTTGATTTGGGAGAGACCCAGTACTTC. This codes for CASSYGGGQGVDLGETQYF.

V is TRBV12-3 or TRBV12-4 and J is TRBJ2-6; D is uncertain. The germline V and J ends were trimmed by 6 bases and 3 bases, with 27 bases remaining between them. This CDR3 comprises 20 residues. Here the CDR3 reads CASRKSLWQVLSGGANVLTF. CDR3 in DNA: TGTGCCAGCAGAAAATCTCTCTGGCAAGTCTTGTCAGGTGGGGCCAACGTCCTGACTTTC.

The sample holds many counts of this clonotype. V is TRBV20-1 and J is TRBJ2-3; D is ambiguous. There are 13 residues in the CDR3. Germline V gene data show CDR1 as DFQATT and CDR2 as SNEGSKA (reference sequence). Trimming left V 0 bases short and J 0 bases short, with 4 bases between. DNA of the CDR3: TGCAGTGCTAGAGATTCTAGCACAGATACGCAGTATTTT. This translates into CSARDSSTDTQYF.

There are a few counts of this clonotype. V gene TRBV29-1 combines with J gene TRBJ1-1, with no clear D. The CDR3 is 12 residues long. The germline V and J ends were trimmed by 5 bases and 4 bases, with 11 bases remaining between them. Per the germline V gene, CDR1 is SQVTM and CDR2 is ANQGSEA. In DNA form, the CDR3 reads TGCAGCGTTCTCAGGTTCTCCACTGAAGCTTTCTTT. Translating gives CSVLRFSTEAFF. Together with reference TRBV29-1 and TRBJ1-1, the CDR3 gives the full variable domain: SAVISQKPSRDICQRGTSLTIQCQVDSQVTMMFWYRQQPGQSLTLIATANQGSEATYESGFVIDKFPISRPNLTFSTLTVSNMSPEDSSIYLCSVLRFSTEAFFGQGTRLTVV.

The chain carries TRBV20-1 and TRBJ2-2; D is ambiguous. Germline CDR1 DFQATT, CDR2 SNEGSKA (reference sequence). CDR3 length: 13 residues. Between the trimmed V and J ends, which lost 1 base and 3 bases, there was a span of 6 bases. In DNA, the CDR3 is TGCAGTGCTAGAGGCACCTACACCGGGGAGCTGTTTTTT. Residues: CSARGTYTGELFF.

Only a few counts were recorded for this clonotype. The J gene is TRBJ2-2, the V gene TRBV6-5; D uncertain. Trimming removed 0 bases at V and 6 bases at J, with 5 bases between. The CDR3 is made up of 13 amino acids. The V gene's germline CDR1 is MNHEY and CDR2 SVGAGI. Here the CDR3 DNA reads TGTGCCAGCAGTTACTCTAGCCCCGGGGAGCTGTTTTTT. This codes for CASSYSSPGELFF.

This clonotype occurred a few times. The chain combines TRBV5-1 with TRBJ2-3; TRBD2 agrees at 8 bases. CDR1 is SGHRS, CDR2 YFSETQ, per germline. V shed 4 bases and J 7 bases; nucleotides not matched to a gene: 8. The CDR3 length is 14 residues. The CDR3 nucleotides are TGCGCCAGCAGCATTAGCGGGGAGCACAATACGCAGTATTTT. It encodes CASSISGEHNTQYF.

The V and J genes are TRBV7-2 and TRBJ2-5, with D maybe TRBD1 (6 bases). CDR1 is SGHTA, CDR2 FQGNSA, per germline. The CDR3 sequence is 15 residues long. Between the trimmed V and J ends, which lost 4 bases and 4 bases, there was a span of 16 bases. The CDR3 reads CASSSRRTVAETQYF. As DNA, the CDR3 is TGTGCCAGCAGCTCGCGTCGGACAGTGGCAGAGACCCAGTACTTC. Based on the CDR3 plus reference TRBV7-2 and TRBJ2-5, the full variable domain is GAGVSQSPSNKVTEKGKDVELRCDPISGHTALYWYRQSLGQGLEFLIYFQGNSAPDKSGLPSDRFSAERTGGSVSTLTIQRTQQEDSAVYLCASSSRRTVAETQYFGPGTRLLVL.

This clonotype was detected ten times or more. This chain links TRBV10-3 with TRBJ1-5; TRBD1 might be the D (5 bases). The V end lost 4 bases, the J end lost 2 bases, and 12 bases lay between the germline ends. The length of the CDR3 is 15 residues. CDR1 ENHRY and CDR2 SYGVKD come from the germline V gene. CDR3 sequence reads: CAISGAGSGNQPQHF. As DNA, the CDR3 is TGTGCCATCAGTGGGGCAGGGTCGGGCAATCAGCCCCAGCATTTT.

A few counts support this clonotype. The CDR3 here is CASSPTGTVSNQPQHF. The CDR3, as DNA: TGCGCCAGCAGCCCTACAGGGACAGTTAGCAATCAGCCCCAGCATTTT. The chain is built from TRBV4-1 and TRBJ1-5, with 7 positions matching TRBD1. The germline gives CDR1 MGHRA, CDR2 YSYEKL. With 4 bases clipped from V and 0 bases from J, the junction kept 6 bases outside the gene matches. The CDR3 extends over 16 amino acids.

This clonotype was seen a few times. This chain connects TRBV12-3 or TRBV12-4 to TRBJ1-4; maybe TRBD1 (6 bases). V was cut by 2 bases and J by 8 bases, with 12 bases left in between. CDR3 length: 14 residues. This CDR3 is CASSLSQGREKLFF. CDR3 coding DNA: TGTGCCAGCAGTTTAAGTCAGGGGAGGGAAAAACTGTTTTTT.

The chain couples TRBV19 to TRBJ2-2; no clear D gene. CDR3 length equals 17 residues. Trimming removed 5 bases from V and 2 bases from J, with 18 bases in between. Germline V CDR1 and CDR2: LNHDA, SQIVND (reference sequence). CDR3 coding DNA: TGTGCCAGTAGTCCCCGTGACCTGGGGTTCAACACCGGGGAGCTGTTTTTT. It specifies CASSPRDLGFNTGELFF.

The V call is TRBV27, the J call TRBJ1-6; TRBD1 matches 8 bases. The ends lost 5 bases at V and 10 bases at J; junction bases unmatched: 10. The CDR3 extends over 15 amino acids. The germline V gene encodes CDR1 MNHEY and CDR2 SMNVEV (reference sequence). The CDR3 DNA sequence: TGTGCCAGCAGTCCGCGGACAGGGCTGGGATCACCCCTCCACTTT. Amino acids: CASSPRTGLGSPLHF.

The table lists this clonotype with a few counts. The gene calls are TRBV4-1 and TRBJ2-5; 11 bases are shared with TRBD2. Trimming took 7 bases from V and 1 from J; bases not matched to a gene: 8. The CDR3 loop spans 16 amino acids. Looked up from germline, CDR1 is MGHRA and CDR2 is YSYEKL. The CDR3 spells CASNDGTSGFQETQYF. The CDR3 DNA sequence: TGCGCCAGCAATGACGGGACTAGCGGCTTCCAAGAGACCCAGTACTTC.

This clonotype was found a few times. V gene TRBV4-1 combines with J gene TRBJ1-1; 9 nucleotides match TRBD1. J lost 2 bases, V lost 3 bases, and 7 bases had no gene match. The CDR3 is made up of 16 amino acids. Per the germline V gene, CDR1 is MGHRA and CDR2 is YSYEKL. Here the CDR3 DNA reads TGCGCCAGCAGCCAGCTGCCGGGACAGGGCAACACTGAAGCTTTCTTT. As protein: CASSQLPGQGNTEAFF.

This clonotype was detected only a few times. The gene calls are TRBV7-9 and TRBJ1-2; 7 bases map to TRBD1. J was trimmed by 2 bases and V by 5 bases; bases with no gene match: 5. CDR1 is SEHNR, CDR2 FQNEAQ, per germline (reference sequence). The CDR3 extends over 14 amino acids. CDR3 amino acids: CASSQGTENYGYTF. The CDR3 DNA reads TGTGCCAGCAGCCAGGGGACAGAGAACTATGGCTACACCTTC.

Only a few counts were recorded for this clonotype. The CDR3: CASSYYGTSRGETQYF. The CDR3, as DNA: TGTGCCAGCAGTTATTACGGGACTAGTCGTGGAGAGACCCAGTACTTC. The chain joins TRBV12-3 or TRBV12-4 to TRBJ2-5, with TRBD2 matching over 8 bases. With V trimmed by 4 bases and J by 4 bases, 11 bases remained unmatched. CDR3 length: 16 amino acids.

In this sample, this clonotype turned up many times. For the CDR3, the DNA is TGTGCCAGCAGCTTAGGGGGGTCCGAGCAGTACTTC. Translation: CASSLGGSEQYF. This chain connects TRBV13 to TRBJ2-7; D is ambiguous. The CDR3 is 12 residues long. V lost 0 bases to trimming and J lost 6 bases, with 6 bases between them. From germline, CDR1 is PRHDT and CDR2 FYEKMQ (reference sequence).

The chain uses TRBV10-1 and TRBJ2-2; a possible D gene is TRBD2 (5 bases). Trimming cost V 3 bases and J 6 bases, with 11 bases left between them. CDR1 is WNHNN and CDR2 is SYGVQD in the germline V gene (reference sequence). This CDR3 is 14 amino acids long. CDR3 region: CASSDRPEAGELFF. The CDR3 coding sequence is TGCGCCAGCAGTGATCGGCCGGAGGCCGGGGAGCTGTTTTTT.

This clonotype was observed many times. J is TRBJ1-1 and V is TRBV9; no definite D call. Looked up from germline, CDR1 is SGDLS and CDR2 is YYNGEE. The V end was cut by 4 bases, the J end by 0 bases, with 7 bases between. The CDR3 runs to 13 residues. For the CDR3, the DNA is TGTGCCAGCAGCCCTCAGGTGAACACTGAAGCTTTCTTT. Protein sequence: CASSPQVNTEAFF.